A selection of T cell receptor beta chains follows, all from one sample in a study of blood T cell repertoires in COVID-19. Produced via immunoSEQ multiplex PCR; TCRdb's table is partial and in-frame only. Of a few hundred thousand clones in the sample, over 80% were seen once. The sample comprised PBMCs or T cells enriched from blood (not recorded which). The receptors originated from a woman between 40 and 55 years old who had been exposed to COVID-19. Each CDR3 is given with its conserved first and last residue. Fields, in order: V gene, J gene, clone size, D gene, CDR3 DNA, CDR3 protein. A D gene is named only where the DNA matches it firmly. A row's size may be missing; if present it is once, few, many or a size class.

TRBV2	TRBJ1-2	-	TRBD1	TGTGCCAGCAGGGGGGACAGGGGGTATGGCTACACCTTC	CASRGDRGYGYTF
TRBV6-2/TRBV6-3	TRBJ2-3	-	-	TGTGCCAGCAGTTACTCGACAGGCACAGATACGCAGTATTTT	CASSYSTGTDTQYF
TRBV2	TRBJ2-3	-	-	TGTGCCAGCAGGGGGGGAGGAGTTCCGACAGATACGCAGTATTTT	CASRGGGVPTDTQYF
TRBV2	TRBJ1-1	-	-	TGTGCCAGCACCAAAACAACCGAGGCTCAGAAAGCTTTCTTT	CASTKTTEAQKAFF
TRBV5-6	TRBJ2-2	-	TRBD1	TGTGCCAGCAGCTTAAGGACAGGGGTTGGCACCGGGGAGCTGTTTTTT	CASSLRTGVGTGELFF
TRBV4-1	TRBJ1-2	-	-	TGCGCCAGCAGCCAATGGGACATTGAGTCCTATGGCTACACCTTC	CASSQWDIESYGYTF
TRBV15	TRBJ2-7	-	TRBD1	TGTGCCACCAGCAGAGATCCAGGGACAGGGGACGAGCAGTACTTC	CATSRDPGTGDEQYF
TRBV19	TRBJ1-2	-	-	TGTGCCAGTAGTATTCCGGGCGCAGGGTCGCACTATGGCTACACCTTC	CASSIPGAGSHYGYTF
TRBV4-2	TRBJ1-4	-	-	TGTGCCAGCAGCCAAGATAGATCGACTAATGAAAAACTGTTTTTT	CASSQDRSTNEKLFF
TRBV18	TRBJ1-2	few	TRBD1	TGTGCCAGCACCATCGGGACAGGCTATGGCTACACCTTC	CASTIGTGYGYTF
TRBV9	TRBJ2-3	-	TRBD1	TGTGCCAGCAGCCCGAGACCGGGACAGTTAAGCACAGATACGCAGTATTTT	CASSPRPGQLSTDTQYF
TRBV6-2/TRBV6-3	TRBJ2-1	few	TRBD1	TGTGCCAGCAGTTACTCGACAGGGGGTATGGGTAGAGATGAGCAGTTCTTC	CASSYSTGGMGRDEQFF
TRBV5-6	TRBJ1-4	-	-	TGTGCCAGCAGCCTTGGGCGGGGAGTTGAAAAACTGTTTTTT	CASSLGRGVEKLFF
TRBV7-3	TRBJ2-3	-	TRBD2	TGTGCCAGCAGCTACTTAGCGGGAGATGGAGATACGCAGTATTTT	CASSYLAGDGDTQYF
TRBV7-3	TRBJ2-5	-	TRBD2	TGTGCCAGCAGCTTAGAGCCCTCAGGTGGGGGGGTAGGCGAGACCCAGTACTTC	CASSLEPSGGGVGETQYF
TRBV18	TRBJ2-1	-	-	TGTGCCAGCTCACCAATGACAGGCTACAATGAGCAGTTCTTC	CASSPMTGYNEQFF
TRBV4-3	TRBJ1-4	-	-	TGCGCCAGCAAAGGGGTAGAAGAGGAAAAACTGTTTTTT	CASKGVEEEKLFF
TRBV30	TRBJ1-1	-	-	TGTGCCTGGAGTGTTGGCAGACAGGAAGCTTTCTTT	CAWSVGRQEAFF
TRBV28	TRBJ1-1	-	-	TGTGCCAGCAGTCTAATGAACACTGAAGCTTTCTTT	CASSLMNTEAFF
TRBV7-2	TRBJ2-3	once	-	TGTGCCAGCAGCTTATTTCAGTCTAGCACAGATACGCAGTATTTT	CASSLFQSSTDTQYF
TRBV19	TRBJ2-1	-	TRBD2	TGTGCCAGTAGTCCCCCAAACCGGGGGGGTCTCAATGAGCAGTTCTTC	CASSPPNRGGLNEQFF
TRBV5-1	TRBJ1-1	-	-	TGCGCCAGCAGCTTGGACAGGTCGTCGGCGTACACTGAAGCTTTCTTT	CASSLDRSSAYTEAFF
TRBV4-3	TRBJ1-6	-	TRBD1	TGCGCCAGCAGCCAAGATTGGAGACAGGGGGCAGTGAGTAATTCACCCCTCCACTTT	CASSQDWRQGAVSNSPLHF